The TCR beta chain described here comes from a study of Graves' ophthalmopathy and Graves' hyperthyroidism. Whole-study findings and limits: Most thyroid-expanded clonotypes exceeding 0.001 frequency were also found in blood.

A note on this clonotype: Antigen: not known.

Amplified material comprised TCR beta CDR3 regions derived from RNA transcripts. Amplification began with first-round RT-PCR using HTBI primers, then second-round multiplex PCR was performed. From the multiplex PCR reads, TCRdb called clonotypes with MiXCR, one entry per CDR3 protein. The sample lists 350,000 to 450,000 distinct CDR3 sequences, under 25% occurring once. Over 18 months of follow-up, stable hyperthyroidism required that no ophthalmopathy appear. Excluded: other autoimmune disease, uncontrolled infection, pregnancy or lactation. V was trimmed by 2 bases and J by 5 bases, leaving 13 bases between them. Germline V gene lookup returns CDR1 MNHEY and CDR2 SMNVEV (reference sequence). This CDR3 is built from 14 residues.

The clonotype comes from a woman in her late teens or twenties with stable Graves' hyperthyroidism. The chain carries TRBV27 and TRBJ2-7; D unresolved. Sequencing was done on a sample of peripheral blood. The CDR3 is CASSLGEGRHEQYF. DNA for the CDR3: TGTGCCAGCAGTTTAGGGGAAGGGCGCCACGAGCAGTACTTC.